These T cell receptor beta chains were read from a single sample in a study of cytomegalovirus exposure and HLA in healthy donors. TCRdb keeps only in-frame clones here, not all; method: immunoSEQ multiplex PCR. Counted here are about 100,000 clones, around 77% occurring once; the ten biggest clones make up under 20%. The sequenced material came from PBMCs. All receptors derive from a woman aged 55-70 years in good health and CMV-seropositive. Both conserved end residues are part of each CDR3. D genes are given only for firm matches. A row's size may be missing; if present it is once, few, many or a size class.

clone size: once; D gene: TRBD1; V gene: TRBV29-1; J gene: TRBJ2-7; CDR3 length: 15; CDR3 DNA: TGCAGCGTTGAAGGGTTAGGGGGCCAACGCTACGAGCAGTACTTC; CDR3 protein: CSVEGLGGQRYEQYF
clone size: .; D gene: TRBD2; V gene: TRBV5-4; J gene: TRBJ2-1; CDR3 length: 14; CDR3 DNA: TGTGCCAGCAGTTCCGGGACTACCTACAATGAGCAGTTCTTC; CDR3 protein: CASSSGTTYNEQFF
clone size: .; D gene: .; V gene: TRBV5-6; J gene: TRBJ2-7; CDR3 length: 12; CDR3 DNA: TGTGCCAGCAGCTCGGGACTGAACGAGCAGTACTTC; CDR3 protein: CASSSGLNEQYF
clone size: .; D gene: .; V gene: TRBV5-1; J gene: TRBJ2-5; CDR3 length: 14; CDR3 DNA: TGCGCCAGCAGTGTAGTCCCCGAACAGGGGACCCAGTACTTC; CDR3 protein: CASSVVPEQGTQYF
clone size: .; D gene: TRBD2; V gene: TRBV9; J gene: TRBJ2-5; CDR3 length: 16; CDR3 DNA: TGTGCCAGCAGCGTAGGGGCGGGAGACCCCCAAGAGACCCAGTACTTC; CDR3 protein: CASSVGAGDPQETQYF
clone size: .; D gene: .; V gene: TRBV5-4; J gene: TRBJ1-5; CDR3 length: 15; CDR3 DNA: TGTGCCAGCAGCTTACAGGACAGACCTAATCAGCCCCAGCATTTT; CDR3 protein: CASSLQDRPNQPQHF
clone size: .; D gene: .; V gene: TRBV4-1; J gene: TRBJ1-6; CDR3 length: 16; CDR3 DNA: TGCGCCAGCAGCCAAGATGGCGGGAGAGTGTATTCACCCCTCCACTTT; CDR3 protein: CASSQDGGRVYSPLHF
clone size: .; D gene: .; V gene: TRBV15; J gene: TRBJ1-4; CDR3 length: 16; CDR3 DNA: TGTGCCACCAGCAGAAGCCCTAGACAGCATAATGAAAAACTGTTTTTT; CDR3 protein: CATSRSPRQHNEKLFF
clone size: few; D gene: .; V gene: TRBV5-5; J gene: TRBJ1-2; CDR3 length: 13; CDR3 DNA: TGTGCCAGCAGCCCCTGGAGAGCGTATGGCTACACCTTC; CDR3 protein: CASSPWRAYGYTF
clone size: .; D gene: TRBD1; V gene: TRBV30; J gene: TRBJ1-1; CDR3 length: 14; CDR3 DNA: TGTGCCTGGAGTTACAGGGGAATGAACACTGAAGCTTTCTTT; CDR3 protein: CAWSYRGMNTEAFF
clone size: once; D gene: TRBD2; V gene: TRBV6-5; J gene: TRBJ2-7; CDR3 length: 16; CDR3 DNA: TGTGCCAGCAGTTCGTCGACTAGCGGGAGACCCTACGAGCAGTACTTC; CDR3 protein: CASSSSTSGRPYEQYF